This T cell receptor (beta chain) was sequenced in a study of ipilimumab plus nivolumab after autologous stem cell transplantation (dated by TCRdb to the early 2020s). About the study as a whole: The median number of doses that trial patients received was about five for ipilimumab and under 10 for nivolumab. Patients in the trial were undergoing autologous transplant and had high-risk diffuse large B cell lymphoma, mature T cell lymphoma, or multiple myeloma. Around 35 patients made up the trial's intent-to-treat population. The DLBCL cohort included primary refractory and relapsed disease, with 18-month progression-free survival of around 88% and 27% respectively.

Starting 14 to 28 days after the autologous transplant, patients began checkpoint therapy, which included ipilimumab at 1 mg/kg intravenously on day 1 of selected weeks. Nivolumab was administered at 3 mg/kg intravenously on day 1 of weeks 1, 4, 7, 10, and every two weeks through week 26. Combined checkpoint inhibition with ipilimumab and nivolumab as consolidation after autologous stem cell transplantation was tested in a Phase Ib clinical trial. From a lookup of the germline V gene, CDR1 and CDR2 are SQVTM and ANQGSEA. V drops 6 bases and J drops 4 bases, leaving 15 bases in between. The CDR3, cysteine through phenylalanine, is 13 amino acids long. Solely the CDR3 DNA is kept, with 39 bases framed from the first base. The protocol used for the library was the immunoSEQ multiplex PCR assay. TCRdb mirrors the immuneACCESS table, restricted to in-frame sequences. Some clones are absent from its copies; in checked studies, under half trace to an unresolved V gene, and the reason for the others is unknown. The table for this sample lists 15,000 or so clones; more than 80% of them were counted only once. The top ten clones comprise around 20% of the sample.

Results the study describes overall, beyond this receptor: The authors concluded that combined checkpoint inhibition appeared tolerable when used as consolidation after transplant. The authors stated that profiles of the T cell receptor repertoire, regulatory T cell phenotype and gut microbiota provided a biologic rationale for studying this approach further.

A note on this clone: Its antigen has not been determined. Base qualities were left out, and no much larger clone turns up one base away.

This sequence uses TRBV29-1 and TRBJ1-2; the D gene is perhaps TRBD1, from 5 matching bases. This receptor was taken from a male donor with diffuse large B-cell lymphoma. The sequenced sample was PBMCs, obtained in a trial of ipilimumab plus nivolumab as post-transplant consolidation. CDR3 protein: CSVKPGRSYGYTF. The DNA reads TGCAGCGTGAAACCGGGACGCAGCTATGGCTACACCTTC.